The 21 T cell receptor beta chains given below trace back to one sample, sequenced in a study of cytomegalovirus exposure and HLA in healthy donors. TCRdb's table, derived via immunoSEQ multiplex PCR, lists solely in-frame clones and lacks some. Of 170,000 or so clones in the sample, about 80% were seen once. The sequenced sample was PBMCs. All receptors come from a woman aged 18-30 years in good health and CMV-seropositive.

CDR3 residues: CSVASAGGTGELFF. Here the CDR3 DNA reads TGCAGCGTTGCTTCAGCGGGCGGAACCGGGGAGCTGTTTTTT. The gene calls are TRBV29-1 and TRBJ2-2; possible D gene TRBD2, 6 bases. From germline, CDR1 is SQVTM and CDR2 ANQGSEA. V gave up 4 bases and J gave up 5 bases, with 14 bases separating them. CDR3 length: 14 amino acids.

This chain links TRBV7-3 with TRBJ1-6, with TRBD1 matching over 10 bases. Germline CDR1 is SGHTA and CDR2 is FQGTGA. The V segment lost 5 bases and the J segment 4 bases; nucleotides outside the gene matches: 2. The CDR3 covers 15 residues. The CDR3 region is CASSRDRGYNSPLHF. The CDR3 bases are TGTGCCAGCAGCCGGGACAGGGGATATAATTCACCCCTCCACTTT. Supplemented by reference TRBV7-3 and TRBJ1-6, the full variable domain reads GAGVSQTPSNKVTEKGKYVELRCDPISGHTALYWYRQSLGQGPEFLIYFQGTGAADDSGLPNDRFFAVRPEGSVSTLKIQRTERGDSAVYLCASSRDRGYNSPLHFGNGTRLTVT.

The gene calls are TRBV13 and TRBJ2-5; tentative D call: TRBD2 (6 bases). The CDR3 covers 14 residues. CDR1 PRHDT and CDR2 FYEKMQ come from the germline V gene (reference sequence). Deletions cut 7 bases from V and 7 bases from J, with 19 bases between. Written as DNA, the CDR3 is TGTGCCAGCAAATCGGGGGACGCGGCCGGGACCCAGTACTTC. Protein sequence: CASKSGDAAGTQYF.

This chain links TRBV5-4 with TRBJ1-4, with TRBD1 matching over 7 bases. The CDR3 loop spans 16 amino acids. Germline CDR1 SGHNT, CDR2 YYREEE (reference sequence). The junction had 7 bases not matched to a gene; V was cut back by 4 bases and J by 1 base. CDR3 sequence reads: CASSTRQGETNEKLFF. The DNA of the CDR3 is TGTGCCAGCAGCACCCGACAGGGTGAAACTAATGAAAAACTGTTTTTT.

The chain employs TRBV14 and TRBJ2-7, with 10 bases matching TRBD2. CDR1 is SGHDN, CDR2 FVKESK, per germline. The CDR3 is 15 amino acids. Trimming removed 0 bases from V and 9 bases from J; junction bases left unmatched: 8. CDR3 sequence: CASSQEQVAGGLQYF. In DNA, the CDR3 is TGTGCCAGCAGCCAAGAGCAGGTAGCGGGGGGCTTGCAGTACTTC. The full variable domain, with the rest looked up from reference TRBV14 and TRBJ2-7, is EAGVTQFPSHSVIEKGQTVTLRCDPISGHDNLYWYRRVMGKEIKFLLHFVKESKQDESGMPNNRFLAERTGGTYSTLKVQPAELEDSGVYFCASSQEQVAGGLQYFGPGTRLTVT.

This clone was recorded a few times. The rearrangement uses TRBV7-2 and TRBJ2-7; TRBD1 matches at 8 bases. The CDR3 totals 15 residues. Germline V lookup: CDR1 SGHTA, CDR2 FQGNSA. V dropped 3 bases and J dropped 2; count of bases not matched to a gene: 6. Here the CDR3 reads CASSLRSGGPYEQYF. CDR3 bases: TGTGCCAGCAGCTTGCGCTCAGGGGGCCCCTACGAGCAGTACTTC.

This sequence joins TRBV6-5 and TRBJ2-2; possibly TRBD1 for D (6 bases). CDR1 MNHEY and CDR2 SVGAGI come from the germline V gene. The V and J ends lost 0 bases and 7 bases respectively, with 12 bases between them. The length of the CDR3 is 15 residues. For the CDR3, the DNA is TGTGCCAGCAGTTACTCGCAGGGGAGAAACGGGGAGCTGTTTTTT. Translating gives CASSYSQGRNGELFF.

The chain couples TRBV2 to TRBJ2-7; D is uncertain. Germline V lookup: CDR1 SNHLY, CDR2 FYNNEI. V was trimmed by 4 bases and J by 9 bases, leaving 22 bases between them. The CDR3 is made up of 15 amino acids. CDR3 in amino acids: CASSVGVVLRARQYF. CDR3 DNA: TGTGCCAGCAGTGTTGGCGTTGTACTACGAGCTCGGCAGTACTTC.

The V call is TRBV6-1, the J call TRBJ2-7; TRBD1 agrees at 9 bases. The length of the CDR3 is 13 residues. Germline CDR1 is MNHNS and CDR2 is SASEGT. CDR3 sequence (DNA): TGTGCGACCTGGGACAGGGAATACTACGAGCAGTACTTC. Protein sequence: CATWDREYYEQYF.

The V call is TRBV7-3, the J call TRBJ2-1, with 9 bases aligning to TRBD2. This CDR3 spans 16 amino acids. Trimming at V came to 2 bases and at J to 7 bases, leaving 9 bases not matched to a gene. Germline-derived CDR1 and CDR2 are SGHTA and FQGTGA. The CDR3 DNA sequence: TGTGCCAGCAGCTTAGAGGCTAGCGGGGCCCCGAATGAGCAGTTCTTC. Translating gives CASSLEASGAPNEQFF. Full variable domain (missing parts from reference TRBV7-3 and TRBJ2-1): GAGVSQTPSNKVTEKGKYVELRCDPISGHTALYWYRQSLGQGPEFLIYFQGTGAADDSGLPNDRFFAVRPEGSVSTLKIQRTERGDSAVYLCASSLEASGAPNEQFFGPGTRLTVL.

The chain is built from TRBV4-1 and TRBJ2-2; D gene ambiguous. The CDR3 covers 15 residues. CDR1 and CDR2 (germline): MGHRA, YSYEKL. Trimming left V 1 base short and J 8 bases short, with 14 bases between. The CDR3 bases are TGCGCCAGCAGCCAAGTCGAGGCCCTTTTGGGGGAGCTGTTTTTT. Encoded protein: CASSQVEALLGELFF.

V is TRBV6-6 and J is TRBJ1-3, with D unresolved. Trimming took 2 bases from V and 3 from J, leaving 11 bases between them. The CDR3 loop spans 15 amino acids. Germline V gene lookup returns CDR1 MNHNY and CDR2 SVGAGI (reference sequence). CDR3 in DNA: TGTGCCAGCAGTTACGAGGGTCGAGGTGGAAACACCATATATTTT. Translation gives CASSYEGRGGNTIYF.

The rearrangement links TRBV27 to TRBJ2-3, with D possibly being TRBD2 (5 bases). This CDR3 region has 18 residues. Germline V lookup: CDR1 MNHEY, CDR2 SMNVEV (reference sequence). V dropped 8 bases and J dropped 1 base, with 25 bases sitting between them. CDR3 protein: CASPHGVKVFWGTDTQYF. CDR3 DNA sequence: TGTGCCAGCCCCCACGGGGTCAAGGTCTTTTGGGGCACAGATACGCAGTATTTT.

This clone was found many times. The chain has TRBV9 and TRBJ2-2; no clear D. The CDR3 loop spans 16 amino acids. V lost 0 bases and J 6 bases, leaving 15 bases between the germline ends. Germline V gene sequence: CDR1 SGDLS, CDR2 YYNGEE. Here the CDR3 reads CASSVATLSSAGELFF. DNA of the CDR3: TGTGCCAGCAGCGTAGCTACGTTGTCTAGTGCCGGGGAGCTGTTTTTT.

V usage is TRBV7-2 and J usage is TRBJ2-3, with D maybe TRBD2 (5 bases). Per the germline V gene, CDR1 is SGHTA and CDR2 is FQGNSA. The ends were cut back, 2 bases at V and 4 bases at J, with 10 bases in the middle. The CDR3 runs 14 residues. As DNA, the CDR3 is TGTGCCAGCAGCTTAATTGGAGCGGCAGATACGCAGTATTTT. Protein: CASSLIGAADTQYF.

This clone has only a few counts. V is TRBV27 and J is TRBJ1-6; D is possibly TRBD1 (5 bases). Germline lookup yields CDR1 MNHEY and CDR2 SMNVEV (reference sequence). The CDR3 is 14 amino acids. V was pared by 5 bases and J by 11 bases, with 16 bases between. The CDR3 region has the DNA TGTGCCAGCAGTACCGGACACCTAAAAGCACCCCTCCACTTT. Residues: CASSTGHLKAPLHF.

The V and J genes are TRBV9 and TRBJ2-3; 7 bases map to TRBD2. Germline values: CDR1 SGDLS, CDR2 YYNGEE. CDR3 length equals 16 residues. The junction had 7 bases not matched to a gene; V was cut back by 0 bases and J by 3 bases. CDR3: CASSVAPGGKTDTQYF. The CDR3 nucleotides are TGTGCCAGCAGCGTAGCTCCGGGGGGAAAAACAGATACGCAGTATTTT.

The chain joins TRBV7-9 to TRBJ1-2; D ambiguous. This CDR3 spans 14 amino acids. Per germline, CDR1 SEHNR and CDR2 FQNEAQ (reference sequence). V was cut by 7 bases and J by 7 bases, with 19 bases left in between. The CDR3 here is CASTDQSAAGGYTF. The CDR3 DNA follows: TGTGCCAGCACGGACCAGAGTGCTGCGGGTGGCTACACCTTC.

The chain links TRBV7-2 to TRBJ1-6; D remains unclear. The CDR3 has 12 amino acids. The ends were cut back, 1 base at V and 9 bases at J, with 4 bases in the middle. Germline CDR1 is SGHTA and CDR2 is FQGNSA. The CDR3 is CASSLVSSPLHF. The CDR3 coding sequence is TGTGCCAGCAGCTTAGTTAGTTCACCCCTCCACTTT.

The rearrangement uses TRBV18 and TRBJ2-1; D may be TRBD1 (5 bases). The germline V gene has CDR1 KGHSH and CDR2 LQKENI. The CDR3 spans 15 residues. Trimming took off 0 bases at V and 4 bases at J, with 10 bases between the two ends. As DNA, the CDR3 is TGTGCCAGCTCACCACCGGTCCAGGGTTACAATGAGCAGTTCTTC. It encodes CASSPPVQGYNEQFF.

V usage is TRBV25-1 and J usage is TRBJ1-1; 10 bases agree with TRBD1. Unmatched junction bases numbered 9, after V lost 3 bases and J lost 11 bases. The CDR3 has 14 residues. Per the germline V gene, CDR1 is MGHDK and CDR2 is SYGVNS. CDR3 loop: CASSDRQGAKVAFF. The CDR3 DNA is TGTGCCAGCAGTGACAGACAGGGGGCCAAAGTCGCTTTCTTT.